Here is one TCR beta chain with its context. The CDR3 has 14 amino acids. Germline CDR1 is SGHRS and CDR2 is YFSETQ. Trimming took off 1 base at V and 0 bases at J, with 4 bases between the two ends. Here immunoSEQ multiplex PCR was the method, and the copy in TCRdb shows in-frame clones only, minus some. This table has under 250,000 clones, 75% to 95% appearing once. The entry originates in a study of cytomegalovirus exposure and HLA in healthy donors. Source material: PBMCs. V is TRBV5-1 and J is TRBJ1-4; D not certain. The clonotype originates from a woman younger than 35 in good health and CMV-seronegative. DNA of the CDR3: TGCGCCAGCAGCTTGAGCGCAACTAATGAAAAACTGTTTTTT. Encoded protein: CASSLSATNEKLFF. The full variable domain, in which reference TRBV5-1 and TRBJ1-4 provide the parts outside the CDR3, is KAGVTQTPRYLIKTRGQQVTLSCSPISGHRSVSWYQQTPGQGLQFLFEYFSETQRNKGNFPGRFSGRQFSNSRSEMNVSTLELGDSALYLCASSLSATNEKLFFGSGTQLSVL.